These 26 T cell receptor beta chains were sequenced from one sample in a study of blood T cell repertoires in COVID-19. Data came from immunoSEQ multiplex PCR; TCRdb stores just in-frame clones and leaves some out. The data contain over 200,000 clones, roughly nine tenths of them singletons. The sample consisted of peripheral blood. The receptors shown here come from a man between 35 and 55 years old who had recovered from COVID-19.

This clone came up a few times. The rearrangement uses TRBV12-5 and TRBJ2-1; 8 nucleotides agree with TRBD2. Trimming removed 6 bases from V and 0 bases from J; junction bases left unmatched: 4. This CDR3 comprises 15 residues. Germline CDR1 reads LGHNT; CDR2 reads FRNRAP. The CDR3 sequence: CASGLSGSSYNEQFF. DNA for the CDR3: TGTGCTAGTGGGCTCAGCGGGAGCTCCTACAATGAGCAGTTCTTC.

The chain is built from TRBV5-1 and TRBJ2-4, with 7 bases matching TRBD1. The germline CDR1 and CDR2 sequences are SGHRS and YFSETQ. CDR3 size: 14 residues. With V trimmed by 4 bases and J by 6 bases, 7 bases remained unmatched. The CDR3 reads CASSQPGQPNIQYF. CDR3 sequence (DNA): TGCGCCAGCAGCCAACCGGGACAGCCAAACATTCAGTACTTC.

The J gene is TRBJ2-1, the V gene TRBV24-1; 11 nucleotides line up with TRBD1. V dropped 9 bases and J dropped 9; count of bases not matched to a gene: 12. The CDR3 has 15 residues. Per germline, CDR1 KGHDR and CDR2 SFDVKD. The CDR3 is CATLTGGQGAVEQFF. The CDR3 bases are TGTGCCACCTTGACCGGCGGACAGGGGGCGGTTGAGCAGTTCTTC.

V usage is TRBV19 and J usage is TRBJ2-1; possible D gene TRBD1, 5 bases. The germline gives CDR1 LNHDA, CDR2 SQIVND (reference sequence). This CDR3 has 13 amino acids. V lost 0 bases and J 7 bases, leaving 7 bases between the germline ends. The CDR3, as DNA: TGTGCCAGTAGTATAGATCCAGGGAATGAGCAGTTCTTC. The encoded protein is CASSIDPGNEQFF.

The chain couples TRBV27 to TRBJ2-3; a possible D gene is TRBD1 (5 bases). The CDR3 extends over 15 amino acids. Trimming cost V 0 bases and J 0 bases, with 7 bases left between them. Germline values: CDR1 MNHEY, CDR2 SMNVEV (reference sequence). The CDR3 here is CASSLSRQSTDTQYF. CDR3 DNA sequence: TGTGCCAGCAGTTTATCGCGACAGAGCACAGATACGCAGTATTTT.

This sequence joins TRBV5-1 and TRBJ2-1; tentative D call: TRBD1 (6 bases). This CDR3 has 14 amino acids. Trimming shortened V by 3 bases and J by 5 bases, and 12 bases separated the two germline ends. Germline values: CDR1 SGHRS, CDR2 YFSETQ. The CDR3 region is CASSWAGTNNEQFF. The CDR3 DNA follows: TGCGCCAGCAGCTGGGCCGGGACAAACAATGAGCAGTTCTTC.

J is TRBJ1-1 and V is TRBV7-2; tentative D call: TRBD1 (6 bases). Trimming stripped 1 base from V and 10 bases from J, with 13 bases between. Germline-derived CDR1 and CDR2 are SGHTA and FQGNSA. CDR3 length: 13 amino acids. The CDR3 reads CASSLVGALVAFF. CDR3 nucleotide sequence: TGTGCCAGCAGCTTAGTGGGGGCGCTGGTAGCTTTCTTT. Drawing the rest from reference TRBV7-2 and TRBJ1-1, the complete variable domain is GAGVSQSPSNKVTEKGKDVELRCDPISGHTALYWYRQSLGQGLEFLIYFQGNSAPDKSGLPSDRFSAERTGGSVSTLTIQRTQQEDSAVYLCASSLVGALVAFFGQGTRLTVV.

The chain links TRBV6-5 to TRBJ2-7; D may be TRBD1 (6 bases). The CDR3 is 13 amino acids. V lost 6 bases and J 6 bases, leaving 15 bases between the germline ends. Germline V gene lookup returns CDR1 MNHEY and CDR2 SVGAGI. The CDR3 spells CASRRDTLSEQYF. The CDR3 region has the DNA TGTGCCAGCAGGAGGGACACTCTCAGCGAGCAGTACTTC.

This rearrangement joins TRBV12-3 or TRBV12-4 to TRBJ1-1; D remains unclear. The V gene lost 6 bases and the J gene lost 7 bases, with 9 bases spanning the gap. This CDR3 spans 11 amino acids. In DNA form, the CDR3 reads TGTGCCAGCAGGATCCGGGGTGAAGCTTTCTTT. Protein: CASRIRGEAFF.

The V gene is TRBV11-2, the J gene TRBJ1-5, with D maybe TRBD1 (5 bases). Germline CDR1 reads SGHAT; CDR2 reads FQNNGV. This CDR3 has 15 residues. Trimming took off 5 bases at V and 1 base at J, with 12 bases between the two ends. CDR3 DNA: TGTGCCAGCAGCCCCGGAAGGGGAAGCAATCAGCCCCAGCATTTT. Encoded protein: CASSPGRGSNQPQHF.

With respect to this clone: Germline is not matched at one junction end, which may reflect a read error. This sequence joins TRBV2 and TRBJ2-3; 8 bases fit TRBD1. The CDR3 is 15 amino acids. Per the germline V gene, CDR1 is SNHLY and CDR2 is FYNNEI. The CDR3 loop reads CASREDRGRTDTQYF. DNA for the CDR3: TGTGCCAGCAGGGAAGACAGGGGTCGCACAGATACGCAGTATTTT.

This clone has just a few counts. This chain's CDR3 is CATSRDVRNRNYGYTF. As DNA, the CDR3 is TGTGCCACCAGCAGAGATGTGAGGAACAGGAACTATGGCTACACCTTC. V usage is TRBV15 and J usage is TRBJ1-2; a weak D match, TRBD1 (5 bases). Germline CDR1 LNHNV, CDR2 YYDKDF (reference sequence). CDR3 size: 16 residues. V shed 0 bases and J shed 2 bases, with 13 bases lying between them.

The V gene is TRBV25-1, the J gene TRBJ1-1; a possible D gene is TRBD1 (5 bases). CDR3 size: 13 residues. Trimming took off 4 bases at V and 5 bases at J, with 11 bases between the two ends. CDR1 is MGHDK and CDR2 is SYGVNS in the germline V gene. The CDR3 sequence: CASSVRGTTEAFF. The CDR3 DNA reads TGTGCCAGCAGTGTCCGGGGGACGACTGAAGCTTTCTTT.

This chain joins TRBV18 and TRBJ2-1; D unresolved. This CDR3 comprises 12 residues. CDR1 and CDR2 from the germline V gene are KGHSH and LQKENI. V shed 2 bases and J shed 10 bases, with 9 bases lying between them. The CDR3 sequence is CASSPWAQEQFF. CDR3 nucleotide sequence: TGTGCCAGCTCACCATGGGCTCAGGAGCAGTTCTTC.

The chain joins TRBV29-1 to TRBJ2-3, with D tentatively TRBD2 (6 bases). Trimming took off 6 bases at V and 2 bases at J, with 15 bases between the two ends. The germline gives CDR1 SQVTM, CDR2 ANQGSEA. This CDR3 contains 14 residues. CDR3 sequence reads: CSVGAAGTTDTQYF. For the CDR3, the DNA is TGCAGCGTCGGGGCGGCGGGGACCACAGATACGCAGTATTTT.

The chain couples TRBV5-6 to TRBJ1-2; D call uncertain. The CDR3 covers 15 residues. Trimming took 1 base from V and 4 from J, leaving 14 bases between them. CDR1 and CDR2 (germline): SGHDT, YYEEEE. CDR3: CASSLTIFAGYGYTF. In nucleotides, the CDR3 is TGTGCCAGCAGCTTGACCATCTTTGCAGGCTATGGCTACACCTTC.

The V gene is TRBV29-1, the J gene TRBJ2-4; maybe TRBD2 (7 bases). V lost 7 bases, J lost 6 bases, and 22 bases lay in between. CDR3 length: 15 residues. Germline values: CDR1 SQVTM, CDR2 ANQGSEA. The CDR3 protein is CSAQGGGPAGNIQYF. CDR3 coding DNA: TGCAGCGCCCAAGGGGGGGGGCCTGCCGGAAACATTCAGTACTTC.

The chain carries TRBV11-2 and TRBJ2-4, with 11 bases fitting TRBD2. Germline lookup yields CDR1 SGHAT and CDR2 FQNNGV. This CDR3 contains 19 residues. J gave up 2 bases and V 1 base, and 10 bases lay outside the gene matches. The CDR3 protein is CASSLVGLAGGPTKNIQYF. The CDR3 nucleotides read TGTGCCAGCAGCTTAGTGGGTTTAGCGGGAGGGCCAACCAAAAACATTCAGTACTTC.

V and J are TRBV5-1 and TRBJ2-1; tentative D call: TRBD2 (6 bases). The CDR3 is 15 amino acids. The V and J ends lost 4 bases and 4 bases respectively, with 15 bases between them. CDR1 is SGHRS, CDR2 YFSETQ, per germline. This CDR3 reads CASSPGTPLYNEQFF. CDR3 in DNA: TGCGCCAGCAGCCCCGGGACTCCATTATACAATGAGCAGTTCTTC.

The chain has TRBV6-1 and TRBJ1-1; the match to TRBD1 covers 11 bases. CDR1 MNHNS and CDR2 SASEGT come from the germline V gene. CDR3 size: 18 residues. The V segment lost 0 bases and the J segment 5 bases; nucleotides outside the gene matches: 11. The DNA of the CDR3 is TGTGCCAGCAGTGAAGCTACAGGACAGGGGGCAGTTAAAACTGAAGCTTTCTTT. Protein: CASSEATGQGAVKTEAFF.

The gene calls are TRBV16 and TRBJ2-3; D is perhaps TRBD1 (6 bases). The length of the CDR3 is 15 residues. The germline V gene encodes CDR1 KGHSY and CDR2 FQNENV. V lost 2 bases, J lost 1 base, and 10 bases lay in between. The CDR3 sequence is CASSQIPGGTDTQYF. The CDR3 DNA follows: TGTGCCAGCAGCCAAATTCCAGGGGGCACAGATACGCAGTATTTT.

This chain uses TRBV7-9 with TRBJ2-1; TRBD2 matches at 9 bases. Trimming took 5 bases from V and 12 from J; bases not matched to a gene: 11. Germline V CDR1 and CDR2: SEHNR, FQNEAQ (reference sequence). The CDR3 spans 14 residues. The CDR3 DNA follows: TGTGCCAGCAGCGTCACGGGACTAGCCCCCGGGCAGTTCTTC. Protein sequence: CASSVTGLAPGQFF.

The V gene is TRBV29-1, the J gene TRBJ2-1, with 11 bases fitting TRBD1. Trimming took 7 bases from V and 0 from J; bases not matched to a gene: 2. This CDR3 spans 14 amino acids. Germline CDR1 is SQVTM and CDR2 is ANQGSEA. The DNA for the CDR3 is TGCAGCGCAGGGACAGGGGGCTCCTACAATGAGCAGTTCTTC. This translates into CSAGTGGSYNEQFF.

The CDR3 coding sequence is TGCAGTGGTTTCTTCACAGATACGCAGTATTTT. Amino acids: CSGFFTDTQYF. The V call is TRBV20-1, the J call TRBJ2-3; D remains ambiguous. The length of the CDR3 is 11 residues. Deletions cut 7 bases from V and 2 bases from J, with 7 bases between. CDR1 is DFQATT, CDR2 SNEGSKA, per germline (reference sequence).

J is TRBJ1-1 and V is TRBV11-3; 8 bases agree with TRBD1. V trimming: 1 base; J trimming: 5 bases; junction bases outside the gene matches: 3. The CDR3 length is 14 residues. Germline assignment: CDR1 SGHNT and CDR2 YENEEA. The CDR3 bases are TGTGCCAGCAGCTTAGGCAGGGGGCGAACTGAAGCTTTCTTT. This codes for CASSLGRGRTEAFF.

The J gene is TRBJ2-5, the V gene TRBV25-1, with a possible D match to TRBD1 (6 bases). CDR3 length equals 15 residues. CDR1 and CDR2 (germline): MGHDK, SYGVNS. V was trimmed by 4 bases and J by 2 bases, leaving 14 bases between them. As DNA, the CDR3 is TGTGCCAGCAGTGCATTCCACAGGGATCAAGAGACCCAGTACTTC. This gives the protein CASSAFHRDQETQYF.